The present T cell receptor (beta chain) was sequenced within a study of beta chain features in type 1 diabetes listed by TCRdb under 2018. In terms of the full investigation: No differences in mean age, gender distribution, total cell number or subset yield were found between patients and healthy donors. A total of around 110,000,000 sorted cells were examined across all samples, and a strong correlation was observed between cell number per subset and RNA yield. In the study, recently diagnosed type 1 diabetes patients and matched healthy donors were compared on the TCRB repertoires of their sorted circulating CD4+ T cell subsets. Naive and central memory subsets were obtained from all 30 or so donors, but regulatory and stem cell-like memory subsets were isolated from only 8 patients and 8 healthy donors.

The High Capacity cDNA Reverse Transcription Kit was used to reverse transcribe all of the isolated RNA, meaning that expressed TCRB transcripts were what got sequenced. Deep immunoSEQ sequencing was applied to naive, central memory and regulatory T cell samples, giving an average of roughly 3.5 million total reads per sample. Sorted cells were lysed in RLT buffer, and RNA was extracted using DNase-treated RNeasy Micro or Mini kits according to cell number. To prevent cross-contamination, each cell subset was processed individually, whereas patient and healthy donor samples were processed jointly. TCRB sequences were amplified from cDNA with the immunoSEQ multiplex PCR, producing 87-bp fragments spanning the CDR3 region. Amplicons were sequenced on the Illumina HiSeq platform. Per the authors' processing: PCR bias was computationally corrected using synthetic template baselines, reads within Hamming distance 2 were collapsed, and singletons that could not be merged were discarded. Reads were aligned against IMGT so that V, D and J genes, CDR3 length and insertions or deletions at six rearrangement sites could be assigned. Clonotype counts were normalized to sorted cell number within each subset before computing true diversity and Gini coefficients with the tcR R package. Repertoire sharing was quantified using the overlap coefficient calculated on TCRB nucleotide sequences. The table was pulled from immuneACCESS by TCRdb, which kept in-frame rearrangements only. Such tables lose some clones; where checked, under half of the loss comes from unresolved V genes, and the rest has no known cause. That table supplies the V and J calls and clone size; D and trimming were determined from the DNA. Present in this sample are 310,000 or so clones, less than 9.5% of which were seen just once. Less than 0.45% of the sample is in the top ten clones.

Paper-wide results and their limitations: At VDJ recombination sites, patients with type 1 diabetes made fewer insertions and deleted more nucleotides, a pattern implying thymic rearrangement abnormalities. Sequencing cDNA rather than genomic DNA could over-represent highly expressing activated cells, although activation and CD3 levels did not differ between groups. The naive, central memory and regulatory TCRB repertoires appeared to resemble one another more closely among patients than among healthy donors. Shorter templates might have been favored by PCR, but patient and control samples were amplified and corrected together, so both groups would have been affected equally by any skew. Type 1 diabetes patients showed a moderate but significant shortening of TCRB CDR3 length in all four CD4+ subsets. Only small numbers of individuals were included in the HLA sub-analyses, which left unresolved whether HLA type had any influence on TCRB rearrangement.

On this clone itself: The antigen it recognizes is unknown. Base qualities are not provided; no much larger clone lies one nucleotide away.

Each donor gave one peripheral blood draw, averaging approximately 110 mL, which was collected into heparinised tubes. A BD FACSAria II and a panel including CD45RO, CCR7, CD25, CD127, CD95 and CD27 were used to sort naive, central memory, regulatory and stem cell-like memory CD4+ T cells. Purity was above 95% for every sorted population. PBMCs were isolated right away by Lymphoprep density gradient centrifugation and were stained directly, without culture. To minimize batch effects, samples were stained and sorted in pairs, one healthy donor with one patient per experiment. The germline V gene yields LGHNA for CDR1 and YNFKEQ for CDR2. The cysteine opens and the phenylalanine closes a CDR3 of 16 amino acids. Solely the CDR3 DNA is kept, with 48 bases framed from the first base. Trimming removed 0 bases from V and 6 bases from J; the gene matches leave 7 bases unexplained.

Sequencing input: central memory CD4+ T cells from blood. The clonotype was recovered from a woman aged 18-29 years in good health. The chain is made from TRBV4-2 and TRBJ2-5, with 10 bases aligning to TRBD2. Read as DNA, the sequence is TGTGCCAGCAGCCAAGACAGGAGCGGGAGGGCTCAGACCCAGTACTTC. Its translation reads: CASSQDRSGRAQTQYF.